The following is a TCR beta chain sequence with its context. The sample belongs to a study of technical replicates of blood from several donors. Profiled with immunoSEQ multiplex PCR; TCRdb holds only in-frame clones, not every one. The data hold about 88,000 clones, with 90% to 95% observed a single time. CDR1 and CDR2 from the germline V gene are MGHRA and YSYEKL. With 4 bases removed from V and 12 bases from J, the gap between germline ends came to 16 bases. The CDR3 is 13 residues long. Sequenced: T cells isolated from PBMCs. This TCR came from a human donor in good health. The chain employs TRBV4-1 and TRBJ2-1, with D tentatively TRBD2 (6 bases). CDR3 sequence reads: CASSPAWGTSQFF. CDR3 bases: TGCGCCAGCAGCCCCGCGTGGGGGACTTCGCAGTTCTTC.